This T cell receptor (beta chain) was captured by sequencing in a study of blood T cell repertoires in COVID-19. Study-level background: From the United States, Italy and Spain came samples of acute and convalescent COVID-19.

CDR3 length equals 16 residues. CDR1 SGHTA and CDR2 FQGNSA come from the germline V gene. The V gene end was trimmed by 2 bases and the J gene end by 4 bases; junction bases not matched to a gene: 2. The assay was immunoSEQ multiplex PCR, and TCRdb's table has in-frame clones only and misses some. The data hold 260,000 or so clones, with about four fifths observed a single time. This TCR came from a woman aged 70 to 79 with acute or convalescent COVID-19. The chain links TRBV7-2 to TRBJ2-3; 14 bases agree with TRBD2. The sample taken for sequencing was peripheral blood. The CDR3 DNA reads TGTGCCAGCAGCTTACGACTAGCGGGGGGGCCAGATACGCAGTATTTT. Its translation: CASSLRLAGGPDTQYF.